The T cell receptor (beta chain) described here comes from a study of shared T cell receptors in the human thymus. Assay: immunoSEQ multiplex PCR; the TCRdb copy retains only in-frame clones and omits some. The table has about 710,000 clones, 70% to 90% seen once. Losses at the gene ends were 5 bases for V and 8 bases for J; bases not matched to a gene: 2. This CDR3 spans 13 amino acids. The germline V gene encodes CDR1 SGHAT and CDR2 FQNNGV. These data also featured in a second study, about human thymus T cells. This second report adds: Resections obtained during corrective heart surgery supplied the thymus tissue. Within thymic and blood repertoires, V and J gene usage appeared to be biased. As related research reported, thymic repertoires overlapped highly among unrelated individuals.

The receptor comes from a boy in the first two years of life with a congenital heart defect. The sequencing input was thymocytes. This chain uses TRBV11-2 with TRBJ1-4; 10 bases line up with TRBD1. This CDR3 is CASSRDRGEKLFF. Here the CDR3 DNA reads TGTGCCAGCAGCCGGGACAGGGGAGAAAAACTGTTTTTT.